These 14 T cell receptor beta chains were sequenced from one sample in a study of blood T cell repertoires in COVID-19. The method was immunoSEQ multiplex PCR; TCRdb's version includes in-frame clones alone and lacks a portion of them. The sample carries about 190,000 clones, about 88% recorded once. Sequencing was performed on peripheral blood. These receptors all come from a man in his thirties or forties with active or convalescent COVID-19.

CDR3 residues: CASSLLDRHYGYTF. CDR3 coding DNA: TGTGCCAGCAGTTTACTAGACAGGCACTATGGCTACACCTTC. The J gene is TRBJ1-2, the V gene TRBV6-2 or TRBV6-3; D perhaps matches TRBD1 (6 bases). Trimming left V 4 bases short and J 3 bases short, with 12 bases between. The CDR3 extends over 14 amino acids. Looked up from germline, CDR1 is MNHEY and CDR2 is SVGEGT.

This chain uses TRBV5-4 with TRBJ2-5; D is possibly TRBD2 (6 bases). The CDR3 spans 16 residues. The V gene lost 3 bases and the J gene lost 4 bases, with 19 bases spanning the gap. CDR1 and CDR2 from the germline V gene are SGHNT and YYREEE (reference sequence). For the CDR3, the DNA is TGTGCCAGCAGCTCCCGGGGAGGACCGATGGGAGAGACCCAGTACTTC. Translated, it gives CASSSRGGPMGETQYF.

The chain couples TRBV12-5 to TRBJ1-2; D possibly corresponds to TRBD1 (6 bases). Germline V CDR1 and CDR2: LGHNT, FRNRAP. V lost 2 bases and J lost 1, with 17 bases in between. CDR3 length: 17 residues. The CDR3 nucleotides read TGTGCTAGTGGTTTGTTCCGGTCGGACAGTGGTAACTATGGCTACACCTTC. It translates to CASGLFRSDSGNYGYTF.

The count of this clone is one. V gene TRBV19 combines with J gene TRBJ2-3, with no clear D. V lost 5 bases, J lost 2 bases, and 5 bases lay in between. Per germline, CDR1 LNHDA and CDR2 SQIVND (reference sequence). This CDR3 comprises 12 residues. In DNA form, the CDR3 reads TGTGCCAGTAGTCCAAACACAGATACGCAGTATTTT. Encoded protein: CASSPNTDTQYF.

This clone was seen a handful of times. This chain connects TRBV10-3 to TRBJ1-4; possibly TRBD1 for D (5 bases). Germline V gene sequence: CDR1 ENHRY, CDR2 SYGVKD. The CDR3 runs 12 residues. The germline V and J ends were trimmed by 8 bases and 7 bases, with 11 bases remaining between them. CDR3: CAIARGGEKLFF. CDR3 sequence (DNA): TGTGCCATCGCGCGGGGCGGTGAAAAACTGTTTTTT.

This chain connects TRBV3-1 (or the pseudogene TRBV3-2) to TRBJ1-2; possible D gene TRBD1, 5 bases. This CDR3 comprises 17 residues. Germline V gene lookup returns CDR1 LGHDT and CDR2 YNNKEL (reference sequence). The V end was cut by 0 bases, the J end by 8 bases, with 22 bases between. CDR3 sequence reads: CASSQEGSGEGDEGYTF. CDR3 sequence (DNA): TGTGCCAGCAGCCAAGAGGGGAGCGGGGAAGGGGATGAGGGCTACACCTTC.

The rearrangement uses TRBV30 and TRBJ1-3; possible D gene TRBD1, 5 bases. Germline V gene data show CDR1 as GTSNPN and CDR2 as SVGIG (reference sequence). CDR3 length: 14 amino acids. V dropped 8 bases and J dropped 4 bases, with 18 bases sitting between them. The CDR3 nucleotides are TGTGCCGGAGATGCGGGGGGTCGGGGAAACACCATATATTTT. Its translation: CAGDAGGRGNTIYF. Filled out from reference TRBV30 and TRBJ1-3, the complete variable domain reads SQTIHQWPATLVQPVGSPLSLECTVEGTSNPNLYWYRQAAGRGLQLLFYSVGIGQISSEVPQNLSASRPQDRQFILSSKKLLLSDSGFYLCAGDAGGRGNTIYFGEGSWLTVV.

This clone was observed a handful of times. CDR3 amino acids: CASSVAGTARSGNTIYF. The CDR3 nucleotides read TGTGCCAGCAGCGTAGCTGGGACAGCCCGCTCTGGAAACACCATATATTTT. The V gene is TRBV9, the J gene TRBJ1-3; 7 nucleotides align to TRBD1. CDR1 is SGDLS and CDR2 is YYNGEE in the germline V gene. The length of the CDR3 is 17 residues. Trimming took 0 bases from V and 0 from J; bases not matched to a gene: 6.

The J gene is TRBJ2-7, the V gene TRBV19; D is possibly TRBD1 (6 bases). CDR3 length: 14 residues. CDR1 and CDR2 from the germline V gene are LNHDA and SQIVND (reference sequence). Trimming shortened V by 10 bases and J by 0 bases, and 16 bases separated the two germline ends. As DNA, the CDR3 is TGTGCCACCATCGCAACAGGGAGCTCCTACGAGCAGTACTTC. Translation: CATIATGSSYEQYF.

This chain uses TRBV19 with TRBJ1-1; no definite D call. The germline gives CDR1 LNHDA, CDR2 SQIVND (reference sequence). This CDR3 region has 13 residues. Trimming stripped 7 bases from V and 1 base from J, with 10 bases between. The CDR3 spells CASTVRGNTEAFF. The CDR3 DNA sequence: TGTGCCAGTACGGTCCGAGGGAACACTGAAGCTTTCTTT.

This chain uses TRBV19 with TRBJ1-2; tentatively, D is TRBD1 (5 bases). The CDR3 length is 15 residues. Trimming removed 4 bases from V and 7 bases from J, with 19 bases in between. Germline assignment: CDR1 LNHDA and CDR2 SQIVND (reference sequence). CDR3 bases: TGTGCCAGTAGTAGTTTCGGCCAGGGCTCGGCTGGCTACACCTTC. Residues: CASSSFGQGSAGYTF.

The chain couples TRBV7-3 to TRBJ2-2; D gene unclear. The CDR3 length is 13 residues. CDR1 is SGHTA, CDR2 FQGTGA, per germline. The germline V and J ends were trimmed by 3 bases and 5 bases, with 7 bases remaining between them. The CDR3 loop reads CASSFLQTGELFF. The CDR3, as DNA: TGTGCCAGCAGCTTCCTTCAGACCGGGGAGCTGTTTTTT. Supplemented by reference TRBV7-3 and TRBJ2-2, the full variable domain reads GAGVSQTPSNKVTEKGKYVELRCDPISGHTALYWYRQSLGQGPEFLIYFQGTGAADDSGLPNDRFFAVRPEGSVSTLKIQRTERGDSAVYLCASSFLQTGELFFGEGSRLTVL.

The chain couples TRBV23-1 to TRBJ2-3; 7 nucleotides match TRBD2. TRBV23-1 is reported as an ORF; its role is uncertain. J was trimmed by 4 bases and V by 9 bases; bases with no gene match: 7. The CDR3 totals 13 residues. The CDR3 reads CASLGGGPDTQYF. The CDR3 bases are TGCGCCAGTCTCGGCGGGGGACCAGATACGCAGTATTTT.

This chain uses TRBV27 with TRBJ2-7; 12 bases align to TRBD2. CDR1 is MNHEY, CDR2 SMNVEV, per germline (reference sequence). CDR3 size: 16 residues. Unmatched junction bases numbered 4, after V lost 0 bases and J lost 4 bases. CDR3: CASSLSGLAGGYEQYF. The CDR3 DNA reads as TGTGCCAGCAGTTTATCGGGGCTAGCGGGAGGGTACGAGCAGTACTTC.